The sequence of this T cell receptor (beta chain) was determined in a study of identical twins. CDR1 is SQVTM, CDR2 ANQGSEA, per germline. The CDR3 length is 15 residues. With 4 bases removed from V and 1 base from J, the gap between germline ends came to 14 bases. This clonotype was seen ten or more times. TCRdb fed the 5' RACE reads into MiXCR, producing one record per CDR3 protein. Counted here are around 490,000 distinct CDR3 sequences, about 16% occurring once; the ten biggest clones make up less than 0.5%. These same data were also listed under a study on yellow fever vaccine responses in identical twins.

The rearrangement links TRBV29-1 to TRBJ2-4; D not certain. Sequencing was performed on CD4+ T cells sorted from blood. This receptor was taken from a woman younger than 30 in good health. CDR3 bases: TGCAGCGTTGTTGAGCAGTTGGGGGCCAAAAACATTCAGTACTTC. Translation: CSVVEQLGAKNIQYF.